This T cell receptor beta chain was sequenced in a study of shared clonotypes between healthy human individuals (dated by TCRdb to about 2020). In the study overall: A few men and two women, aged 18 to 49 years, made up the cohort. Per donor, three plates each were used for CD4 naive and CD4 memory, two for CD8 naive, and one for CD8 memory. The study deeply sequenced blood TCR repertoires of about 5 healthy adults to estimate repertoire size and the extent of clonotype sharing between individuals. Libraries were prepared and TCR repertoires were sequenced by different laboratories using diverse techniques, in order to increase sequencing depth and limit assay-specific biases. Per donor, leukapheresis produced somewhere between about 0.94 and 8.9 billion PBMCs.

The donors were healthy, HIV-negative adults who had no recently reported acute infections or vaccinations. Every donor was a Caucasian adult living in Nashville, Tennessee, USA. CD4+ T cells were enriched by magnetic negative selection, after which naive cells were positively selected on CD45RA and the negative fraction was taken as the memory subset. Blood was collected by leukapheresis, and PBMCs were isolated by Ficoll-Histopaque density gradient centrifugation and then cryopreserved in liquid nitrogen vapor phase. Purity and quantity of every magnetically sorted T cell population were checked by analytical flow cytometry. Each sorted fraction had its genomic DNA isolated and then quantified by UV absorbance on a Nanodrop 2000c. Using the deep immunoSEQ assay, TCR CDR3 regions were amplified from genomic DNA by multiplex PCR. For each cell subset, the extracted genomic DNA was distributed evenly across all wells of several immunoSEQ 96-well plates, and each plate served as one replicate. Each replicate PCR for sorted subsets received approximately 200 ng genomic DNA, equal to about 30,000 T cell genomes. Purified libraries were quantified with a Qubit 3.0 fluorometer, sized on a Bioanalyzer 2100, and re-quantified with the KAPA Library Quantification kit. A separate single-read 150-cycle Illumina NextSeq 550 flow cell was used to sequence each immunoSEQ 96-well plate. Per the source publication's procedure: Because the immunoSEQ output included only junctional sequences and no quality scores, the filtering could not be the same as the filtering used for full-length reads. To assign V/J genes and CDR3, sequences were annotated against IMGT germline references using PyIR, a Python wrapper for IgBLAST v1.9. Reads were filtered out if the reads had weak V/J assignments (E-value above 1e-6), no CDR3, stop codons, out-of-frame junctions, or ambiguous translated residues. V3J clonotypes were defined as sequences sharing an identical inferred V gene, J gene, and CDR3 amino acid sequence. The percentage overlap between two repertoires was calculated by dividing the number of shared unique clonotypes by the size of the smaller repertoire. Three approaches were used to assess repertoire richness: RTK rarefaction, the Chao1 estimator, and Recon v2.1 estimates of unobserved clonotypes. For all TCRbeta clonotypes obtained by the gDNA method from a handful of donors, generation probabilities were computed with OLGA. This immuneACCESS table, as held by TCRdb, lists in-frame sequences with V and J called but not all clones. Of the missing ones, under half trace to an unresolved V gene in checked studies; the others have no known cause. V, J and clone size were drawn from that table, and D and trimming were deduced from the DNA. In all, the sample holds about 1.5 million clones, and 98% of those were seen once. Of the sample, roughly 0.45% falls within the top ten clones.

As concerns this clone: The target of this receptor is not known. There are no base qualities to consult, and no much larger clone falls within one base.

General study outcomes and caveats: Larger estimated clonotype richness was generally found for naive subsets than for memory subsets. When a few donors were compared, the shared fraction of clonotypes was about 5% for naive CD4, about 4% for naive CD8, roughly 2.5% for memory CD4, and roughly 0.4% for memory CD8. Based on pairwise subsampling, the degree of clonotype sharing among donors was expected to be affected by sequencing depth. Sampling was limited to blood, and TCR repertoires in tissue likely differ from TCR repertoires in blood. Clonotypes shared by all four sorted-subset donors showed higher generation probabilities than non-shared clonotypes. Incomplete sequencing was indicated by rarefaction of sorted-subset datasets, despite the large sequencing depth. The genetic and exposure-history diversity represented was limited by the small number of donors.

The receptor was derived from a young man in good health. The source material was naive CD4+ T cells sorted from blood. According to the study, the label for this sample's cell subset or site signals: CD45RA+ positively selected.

The nucleotide sequence reads TGTGCCAGCAGCCAGGGACTAGCGGCCACAGATACGCAGTATTTT. It is translated as CASSQGLAATDTQYF. The V and J genes are TRBV5-6 and TRBJ2-3; TRBD2 lines up with 11 middle nucleotides. CDR1 and CDR2, per the germline V gene, are SGHDT and YYEEEE. The germline V end is reduced by 4 bases and the J end by 2 bases; junction bases left unmatched: 3. Measured from the cysteine to the phenylalanine, the CDR3 is 15 residues long. Of all the DNA, just the CDR3 is kept, 45 bases in frame from base 1.